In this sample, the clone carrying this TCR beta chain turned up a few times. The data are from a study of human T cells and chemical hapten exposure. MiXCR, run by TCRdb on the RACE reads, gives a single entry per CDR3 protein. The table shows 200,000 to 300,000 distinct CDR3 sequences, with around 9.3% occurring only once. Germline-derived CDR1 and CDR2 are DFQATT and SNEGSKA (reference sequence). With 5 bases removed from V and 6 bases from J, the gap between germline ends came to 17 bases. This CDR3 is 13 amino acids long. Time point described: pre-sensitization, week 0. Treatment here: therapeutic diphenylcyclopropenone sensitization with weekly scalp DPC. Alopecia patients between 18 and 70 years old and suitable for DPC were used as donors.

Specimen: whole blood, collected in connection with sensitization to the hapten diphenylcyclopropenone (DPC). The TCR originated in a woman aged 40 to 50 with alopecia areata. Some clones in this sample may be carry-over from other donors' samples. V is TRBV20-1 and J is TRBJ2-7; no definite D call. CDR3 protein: CSAVTGYASEQYF. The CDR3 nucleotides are TGCAGTGCTGTAACGGGCTACGCTAGCGAGCAGTACTTC.